One and the same sample provided the 7 T cell receptor beta chains below, sequenced in a study of blood T cell repertoires in COVID-19. Repertoires were generated with immunoSEQ multiplex PCR, while TCRdb's copy carries only in-frame clones and drops some. The profile shows roughly 300,000 clones, roughly nine tenths of them singletons. The sample comprised peripheral blood. The receptors derive from a woman between 25 and 40 years old with COVID-19, enrolled during active disease.

The J gene is TRBJ2-2, the V gene TRBV9; D perhaps matches TRBD1 (5 bases). Germline V gene data show CDR1 as SGDLS and CDR2 as YYNGEE. The CDR3 runs 16 residues. The V end lost 4 bases, the J end lost 3 bases, and 16 bases lay between the germline ends. The CDR3 reads CASSLPAGLHTGELFF. CDR3 bases: TGTGCCAGCAGCCTTCCCGCAGGGCTCCACACCGGGGAGCTGTTTTTT.

The J gene is TRBJ2-1, the V gene TRBV12-3 or TRBV12-4, with D tentatively TRBD2 (6 bases). The V end lost 5 bases, the J end lost 4 bases, and 9 bases lay between the germline ends. The CDR3 sequence is 13 residues long. This CDR3 reads CASSVGGYNEQFF. DNA of the CDR3: TGTGCCAGCAGTGTGGGGGGTTACAATGAGCAGTTCTTC.

This chain joins TRBV28 and TRBJ2-7; D is unresolved. Germline CDR1 and CDR2: MDHEN and SYDVKM. The germline V and J ends were trimmed by 5 bases and 1 base, with 12 bases remaining between them. The CDR3 consists of 14 residues. The CDR3 here is CASSRRGWSYEQYF. In DNA form, the CDR3 reads TGTGCCAGCAGTCGGCGAGGATGGTCCTACGAGCAGTACTTC.

V and J are TRBV7-9 and TRBJ2-2; D may be TRBD1 (6 bases). From germline, CDR1 is SEHNR and CDR2 FQNEAQ (reference sequence). This CDR3 comprises 15 residues. With 7 bases removed from V and 1 base from J, the gap between germline ends came to 13 bases. CDR3 sequence reads: CASTIEGQNTGELFF. The CDR3 bases are TGTGCCAGCACCATCGAGGGACAGAACACCGGGGAGCTGTTTTTT.

This chain uses TRBV5-1 with TRBJ2-7; 10 bases are a match to TRBD1. This CDR3 has 16 amino acids. The germline CDR1 and CDR2 sequences are SGHRS and YFSETQ. V lost 4 bases to trimming and J lost 0 bases; unmatched junction nucleotides: 7. CDR3 sequence reads: CASSRSWTGGSYEQYF. DNA for the CDR3: TGCGCCAGCAGCAGATCCTGGACAGGGGGCTCCTACGAGCAGTACTTC.

V and J are TRBV5-4 and TRBJ1-2; no clear D gene. This CDR3 is built from 12 residues. With 4 bases removed from V and 7 bases from J, the gap between germline ends came to 11 bases. The germline V gene encodes CDR1 SGHNT and CDR2 YYREEE (reference sequence). This CDR3 is CASSPRGGGYTF. The CDR3 DNA is TGTGCCAGCAGCCCGCGGGGAGGTGGCTACACCTTC.

Turning to this clone: The same CDR3 is also encoded by other DNA sequences in this sample. The gene calls are TRBV5-1 and TRBJ2-3; 13 bases fit TRBD2. CDR1 and CDR2 from the germline V gene are SGHRS and YFSETQ. CDR3 length equals 15 residues. V lost 5 bases to trimming and J lost 7 bases; unmatched junction nucleotides: 7. The CDR3 reads CASSLETSGGYTQYF. DNA of the CDR3: TGCGCCAGCAGTTTAGAGACTAGCGGGGGGTATACGCAGTATTTT.